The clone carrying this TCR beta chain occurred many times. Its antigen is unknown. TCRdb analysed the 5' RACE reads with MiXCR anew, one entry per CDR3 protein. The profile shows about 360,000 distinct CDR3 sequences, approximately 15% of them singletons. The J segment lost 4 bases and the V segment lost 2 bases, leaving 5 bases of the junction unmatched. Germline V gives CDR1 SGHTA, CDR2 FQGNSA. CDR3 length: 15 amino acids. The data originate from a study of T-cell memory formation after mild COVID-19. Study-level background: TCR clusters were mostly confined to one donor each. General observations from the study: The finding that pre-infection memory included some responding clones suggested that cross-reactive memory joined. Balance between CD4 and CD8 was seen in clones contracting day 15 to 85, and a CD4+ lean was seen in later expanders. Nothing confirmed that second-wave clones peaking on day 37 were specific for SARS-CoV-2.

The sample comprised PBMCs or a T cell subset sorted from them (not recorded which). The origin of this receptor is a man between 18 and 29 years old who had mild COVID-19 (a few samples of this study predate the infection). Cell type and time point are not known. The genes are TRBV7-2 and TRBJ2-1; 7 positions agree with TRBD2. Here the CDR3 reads CASSLLGGVYNEQFF. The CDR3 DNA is TGTGCCAGCAGCTTATTGGGGGGGGTTTACAATGAGCAGTTCTTC.